The 8 T cell receptor beta chains in this list originate from one sample, sequenced in a study of Graves' ophthalmopathy and Graves' hyperthyroidism (dated by TCRdb to between 2017 and 2018). Sequenced using an Illumina HiSeq 2000. For repertoire sequencing, the TCR beta CDR3 regions were amplified from RNA transcripts. The first round of RT-PCR was done with HTBI primers and the Qiagen OneStep RT-PCR kit, and was followed by a second round of multiplex PCR, then size selection and purification. The public reads were reprocessed in TCRdb via fastp at Q25 and MiXCR, keeping in-frame beta chains. Each CDR3 protein appears once, grouped with its most common genes and DNA. For this sample there are about 1.2 million distinct CDR3 sequences; 36% appear just once. Around 10% of the sample lies in the top ten. The specimen was peripheral blood or thyroid tissue (not recorded which). The receptor source for this set is an adult man with Graves' hyperthyroidism.

The table lists this clonotype with a few counts. A read error is possible here, since a much larger clone lies one base away. The CDR3 end shows no conserved phenylalanine or tryptophan, and so a read error is likely. The chain combines TRBV7-2 with TRBJ2-5; either TRBD1 or TRBD2 may fit D (5 bases each). V dropped 3 bases and J dropped 5 bases, with 10 bases sitting between them. The CDR3 runs 13 residues. Germline CDR1 and CDR2: SGHTA and FQGNSA. CDR3 sequence (DNA): TGTGCCAGCAGCTTGGGACGGACCGAGACCCAGTACCTC. Its protein product is CASSLGRTETQYL.

The gene calls are TRBV2 and TRBJ1-2, with a tentative D call TRBD1 (5 bases). CDR3 length equals 13 residues. In germline, CDR1 is SNHLY, CDR2 FYNNEI. The V gene lost 8 bases and the J gene lost 8 bases, with 18 bases spanning the gap. CDR3 sequence (DNA): TGTGCCAGCTCACCACCGCTGGGGGAAGGCTACACCTTC. As protein: CASSPPLGEGYTF.

The chain recombines TRBV3-1 with TRBJ2-7; 8 positions match TRBD2. Germline V gene data show CDR1 as LGHDT and CDR2 as YNNKEL (reference sequence). V was pared by 1 base and J by 6 bases, with 5 bases of the junction left unmatched. This CDR3 spans 14 amino acids. The CDR3 region has the DNA TGTGCCAGCAGCCAAGCGGGAGGGCCCGGCGAGCAGTACTTC. This sequence encodes CASSQAGGPGEQYF.

As for this clonotype: A much larger clone differs from this one at a single base, so this may be a read error. The rearrangement uses TRBV10-3 and TRBJ2-7, with D tentatively TRBD2 (6 bases). Per germline, CDR1 ENHRY and CDR2 SYGVKD. The CDR3 totals 14 residues. The V and J ends lost 4 bases and 2 bases respectively, with 12 bases between them. CDR3 DNA sequence: TGTGCCATCAGTGGGTCACTAGCCCCCTACGAGCAGTACTTC. This translates into CAISGSLAPYEQYF.

CDR3 amino acids: CASSRGTGGGQPQHF. The CDR3 coding sequence is TGTGCCAGTAGTAGGGGGACAGGGGGCGGTCAGCCCCAGCATTTT. The rearrangement links TRBV19 to TRBJ1-5; 12 bases match TRBD1. The CDR3 length is 15 residues. CDR1 and CDR2 from the germline V gene are LNHDA and SQIVND (reference sequence). V gave up 4 bases and J gave up 6 bases; unmatched junction bases: 4.

This clonotype was counted ten times or more. The chain is built from TRBV9 and TRBJ1-5; D is uncertain. Germline V lookup: CDR1 SGDLS, CDR2 YYNGEE. V was shortened by 3 bases and J by 8 bases, with 18 bases between the two germline ends. The CDR3 spans 15 residues. The CDR3 coding sequence is TGTGCCAGCAGCGCCGGAGGAAACCTCGGGGAGCCCCAGCATTTT. This codes for CASSAGGNLGEPQHF.

The chain joins TRBV10-3 to TRBJ2-7; 8 bases align to TRBD1. The V gene end was trimmed by 11 bases and the J gene end by 5 bases; junction bases not matched to a gene: 11. The CDR3 consists of 13 residues. The germline CDR1 and CDR2 sequences are ENHRY and SYGVKD. The CDR3 sequence is CAGLWTGSHEQYF. CDR3 nucleotides: TGTGCCGGCCTCTGGACAGGGTCCCACGAGCAGTACTTC.

The V call is TRBV6-6, the J call TRBJ2-7; the match to TRBD2 covers 11 bases. The length of the CDR3 is 15 residues. Germline CDR1 MNHNY, CDR2 SVGAGI (reference sequence). The J segment lost 6 bases and the V segment lost 2 bases, leaving 6 bases of the junction unmatched. CDR3 bases: TGTGCCAGCAGTTACGATGCGGGACTAGCGGTCGAGCAGTACTTC. This encodes CASSYDAGLAVEQYF.